A selection of T cell receptor beta chains follows, all from one sample in a study of sequential checkpoint blockade in melanoma. Sequencing was performed with immunoSEQ multiplex PCR; in TCRdb, only in-frame clones are kept and a portion is missing. Here the sample spans about 10,000 clones, around 73% being singletons. The starting material was CD8+ T cells sorted from blood (inferred from file names), obtained from a patient given nivolumab and ipilimumab in sequence. Receptor source: a human donor with melanoma. Each CDR3 is given with its conserved first and last residue. The order of the fields is J gene, V gene, CDR3 protein.

J gene: TRBJ1-1; V gene: TRBV4-3; CDR3 protein: CASSDRGRGYTEAFF
J gene: TRBJ2-3; V gene: TRBV6-6; CDR3 protein: CASSWTGSTDTQYF
J gene: TRBJ2-1; V gene: TRBV7-6; CDR3 protein: CASSFNQAGGPNEQFF
J gene: TRBJ2-1; V gene: TRBV9; CDR3 protein: CASSPGSGGFIEQFF
J gene: TRBJ2-2; V gene: TRBV4-1; CDR3 protein: CASSPGGELFF
J gene: TRBJ1-2; V gene: TRBV9; CDR3 protein: CASSPSGTANYGYTF
J gene: TRBJ1-5; V gene: TRBV6-1; CDR3 protein: CASSPTGGYDRPQHF
J gene: TRBJ1-5; V gene: TRBV27; CDR3 protein: CASSPRILSDQPQHF
J gene: TRBJ2-7; V gene: TRBV27; CDR3 protein: CASSWDRGGYEQYF
J gene: TRBJ1-2; V gene: TRBV11-2; CDR3 protein: CASSLGQFLYGYTF
J gene: TRBJ1-1; V gene: TRBV27; CDR3 protein: CASSRQGTGTEAFF
J gene: TRBJ2-7; V gene: TRBV27; CDR3 protein: CASSLSWDRLYEQYF
J gene: TRBJ2-7; V gene: TRBV4-3; CDR3 protein: CASSQGGQGSEQYF
J gene: TRBJ2-2; V gene: TRBV7-3; CDR3 protein: CASSLPGLAGGPGTGELFF
J gene: TRBJ2-2; V gene: TRBV25-1; CDR3 protein: CASRESANTGELFF
J gene: TRBJ2-3; V gene: TRBV7-9; CDR3 protein: CASSPGADTQYF
J gene: TRBJ1-2; V gene: TRBV9; CDR3 protein: CASSTQGGYTF
J gene: TRBJ2-2; V gene: TRBV21-1; CDR3 protein: CASSSGGDRGRPYFDIKIMLFF
J gene: TRBJ2-2; V gene: TRBV6-1; CDR3 protein: CASRRGYGGELFF
J gene: TRBJ2-7; V gene: TRBV11-2; CDR3 protein: CASSSGSSYEQYF
J gene: TRBJ1-2; V gene: TRBV5-5; CDR3 protein: CASSLEVPGQGDYGYTF
J gene: TRBJ2-2; V gene: TRBV7-9; CDR3 protein: CASSPRGYTGELFF
J gene: TRBJ1-2; V gene: TRBV6-1; CDR3 protein: CASMGDGYTF
J gene: TRBJ2-3; V gene: TRBV7-9; CDR3 protein: CASSPSGSLTDTQYF
J gene: TRBJ2-5; V gene: TRBV5-1; CDR3 protein: CASSPSIGAGETQYF
J gene: TRBJ2-5; V gene: TRBV4-2; CDR3 protein: CASSWGGVTQYF
J gene: TRBJ1-1; V gene: TRBV12-5; CDR3 protein: CASGRDSLNTEAFF
J gene: TRBJ2-7; V gene: TRBV4-1; CDR3 protein: CASSQDPGSYEQYF
J gene: TRBJ2-7; V gene: TRBV9; CDR3 protein: CASSPSPGLGYEQYF
J gene: TRBJ2-3; V gene: TRBV19; CDR3 protein: CASSPGLKAGAQYF
J gene: TRBJ1-2; V gene: TRBV5-6; CDR3 protein: CASSPGTGGYYGYTF
J gene: TRBJ1-2; V gene: TRBV5-6; CDR3 protein: CASSLGDRGYGYTF
J gene: TRBJ2-7; V gene: TRBV30; CDR3 protein: CAWGGLAGVEQYF
J gene: TRBJ2-5; V gene: TRBV15; CDR3 protein: CATSRTAGETQYF
J gene: TRBJ1-5; V gene: TRBV6-4; CDR3 protein: CARRRCNQPQHF
J gene: TRBJ2-3; V gene: TRBV19; CDR3 protein: CASSTLTGATDTQYF
J gene: TRBJ2-1; V gene: TRBV27; CDR3 protein: CASSSPLRVHEQFF
J gene: TRBJ2-1; V gene: TRBV7-9; CDR3 protein: CASSLPAGAYNEQFF
J gene: TRBJ1-4; V gene: TRBV19; CDR3 protein: CASNRGWELFF
J gene: TRBJ2-6; V gene: TRBV4-3; CDR3 protein: CASSPRGQGAGANVLTF
J gene: TRBJ2-3; V gene: TRBV9; CDR3 protein: CASSVAHTDRGSTDTQYF
J gene: TRBJ2-7; V gene: TRBV5-6; CDR3 protein: CASTLSGTDFYEQYF
J gene: TRBJ2-1; V gene: TRBV4-3; CDR3 protein: CASSQDRLAGAYNEQFF
J gene: TRBJ1-6; V gene: TRBV2; CDR3 protein: CASNGDRVFGSYNSPLHF
J gene: TRBJ2-2; V gene: TRBV27; CDR3 protein: CASNGRTTGELFF
J gene: TRBJ2-2; V gene: TRBV2; CDR3 protein: CASSESPYTGELFF
J gene: TRBJ2-7; V gene: TRBV7-9; CDR3 protein: CASSPRGQGVSYEQYF
J gene: TRBJ2-7; V gene: TRBV7-9; CDR3 protein: CASSPGHEQYF
J gene: TRBJ1-5; V gene: TRBV27; CDR3 protein: CASSFGTGGDQPQHF
J gene: TRBJ2-2; V gene: TRBV5-5; CDR3 protein: CASRPGTSGDTGELFF
J gene: TRBJ2-1; V gene: TRBV7-6; CDR3 protein: CASSLGHRMANEQFF
J gene: TRBJ1-2; V gene: TRBV29-1; CDR3 protein: CSVEDRPTGADYGYTF
J gene: TRBJ2-7; V gene: TRBV27; CDR3 protein: CASSLSFSGSGSVEQYF
J gene: TRBJ2-4; V gene: TRBV7-9; CDR3 protein: CASSLGLAKNIQYF
J gene: TRBJ2-1; V gene: TRBV2; CDR3 protein: CASTEGGETAGYNEQFF
J gene: TRBJ1-1; V gene: TRBV11-3; CDR3 protein: CASSWPNTEAFF